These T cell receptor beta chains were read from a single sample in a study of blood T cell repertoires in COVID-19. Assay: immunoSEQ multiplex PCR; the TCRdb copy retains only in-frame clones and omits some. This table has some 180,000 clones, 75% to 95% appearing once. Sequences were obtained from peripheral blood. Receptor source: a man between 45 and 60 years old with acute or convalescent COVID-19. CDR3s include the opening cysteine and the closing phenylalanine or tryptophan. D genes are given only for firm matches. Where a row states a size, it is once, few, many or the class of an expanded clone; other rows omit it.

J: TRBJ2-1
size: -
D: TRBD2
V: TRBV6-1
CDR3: CASSEGGGSYNEQFF
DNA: TGTGCCAGCAGTGAAGGCGGGGGATCGTACAATGAGCAGTTCTTC

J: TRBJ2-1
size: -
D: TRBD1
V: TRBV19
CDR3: CASTMGQGTSQFF
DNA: TGTGCCAGTACCATGGGACAGGGAACGTCTCAGTTCTTC

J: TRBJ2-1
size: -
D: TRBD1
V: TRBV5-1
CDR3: CASTPGQGSPAYNEQFF
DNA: TGCGCCAGCACACCGGGACAGGGTAGTCCAGCCTACAATGAGCAGTTCTTC

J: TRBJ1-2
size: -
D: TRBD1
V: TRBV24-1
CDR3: CATSDRPGTGNYGYTF
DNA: TGTGCCACCAGTGATCGTCCCGGGACAGGGAACTATGGCTACACCTTC

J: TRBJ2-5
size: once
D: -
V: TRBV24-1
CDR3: CATSDPREALETQYF
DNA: TGTGCCACCAGTGATCCTCGCGAGGCGTTAGAGACCCAGTACTTC

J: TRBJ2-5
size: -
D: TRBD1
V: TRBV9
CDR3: CASSFLPDRGQETQYF
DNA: TGTGCCAGCAGCTTCCTCCCGGACAGGGGGCAAGAGACCCAGTACTTC

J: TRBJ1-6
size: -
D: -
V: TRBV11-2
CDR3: CASSFTAEWDSPLHF
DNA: TGTGCCAGCAGCTTTACAGCCGAATGGGATTCACCCCTCCACTTT

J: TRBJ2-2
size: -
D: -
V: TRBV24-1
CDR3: CATSAEGTGELFF
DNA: TGTGCCACCAGTGCGGAGGGCACCGGGGAGCTGTTTTTT

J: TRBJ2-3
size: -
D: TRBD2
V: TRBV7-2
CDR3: CASSLVLAGQNGGTQYF
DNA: TGTGCCAGCAGCTTAGTCTTAGCGGGCCAAAACGGGGGTACGCAGTATTTT

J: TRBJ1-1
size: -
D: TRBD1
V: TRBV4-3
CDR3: CASSQDRGPTEAFF
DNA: TGCGCCAGCAGCCAAGACAGGGGGCCCACTGAAGCTTTCTTT

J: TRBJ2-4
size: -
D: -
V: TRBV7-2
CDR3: CASSLWRMGKNIQYF
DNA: TGTGCCAGCAGCTTATGGCGGATGGGCAAAAACATTCAGTACTTC

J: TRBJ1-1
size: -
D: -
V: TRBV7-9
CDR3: CASSLSGAVEAFF
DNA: TGTGCCAGCAGCTTATCCGGAGCAGTTGAAGCTTTCTTT

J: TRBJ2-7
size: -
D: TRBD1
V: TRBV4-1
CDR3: CASSQIGQGSYEQYF
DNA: TGCGCCAGCAGCCAGATTGGACAGGGCTCCTACGAGCAGTACTTC

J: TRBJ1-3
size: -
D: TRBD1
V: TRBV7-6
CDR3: CASSTQTGGDFGNTIYF
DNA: TGTGCCAGCAGCACCCAGACAGGGGGCGATTTTGGAAACACCATATATTTT

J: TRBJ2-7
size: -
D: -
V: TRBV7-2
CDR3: CASSFGGPGAGYEQYF
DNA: TGTGCCAGCAGCTTTGGGGGTCCCGGGGCGGGGTACGAGCAGTACTTC

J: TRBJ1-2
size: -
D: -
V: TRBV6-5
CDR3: CASTQTPGSGYTF
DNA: TGTGCCAGCACTCAAACCCCGGGGTCGGGCTACACCTTC

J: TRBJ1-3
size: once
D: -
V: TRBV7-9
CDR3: CASSPRLTTAIYF
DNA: TGTGCCAGCAGCCCCCGTTTAACGACAGCCATATATTTT

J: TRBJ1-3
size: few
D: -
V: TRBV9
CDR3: CASSANSGNTIYF
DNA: TGTGCCAGCAGCGCCAACTCTGGAAACACCATATATTTT

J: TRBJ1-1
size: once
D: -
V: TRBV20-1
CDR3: CSARGGPEAFF
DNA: TGCAGTGCTAGAGGGGGGCCTGAAGCTTTCTTT

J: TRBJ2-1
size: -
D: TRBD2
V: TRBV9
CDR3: CASREGSGGPSGEQFF
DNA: TGTGCCAGCAGGGAGGGGAGCGGGGGGCCATCGGGTGAGCAGTTCTTC

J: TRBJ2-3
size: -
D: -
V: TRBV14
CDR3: CASSQVGGITQYF
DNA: TGTGCCAGCAGCCAAGTCGGAGGGATTACGCAGTATTTT

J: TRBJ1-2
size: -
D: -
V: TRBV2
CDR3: CASNGGVYGYTF
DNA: TGTGCCAGCAACGGGGGGGTCTATGGCTACACCTTC

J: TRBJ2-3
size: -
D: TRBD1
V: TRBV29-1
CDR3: CSVGQGMSTDTQYF
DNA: TGCAGCGTGGGACAGGGAATGAGCACAGATACGCAGTATTTT

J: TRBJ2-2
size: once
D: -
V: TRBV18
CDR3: CASSPMTGELFF
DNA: TGTGCCAGCTCACCCATGACCGGGGAGCTGTTTTTT

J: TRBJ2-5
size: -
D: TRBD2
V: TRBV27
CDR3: CASSIGTSKETQYF
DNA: TGTGCCAGCAGCATCGGGACTAGTAAAGAGACCCAGTACTTC

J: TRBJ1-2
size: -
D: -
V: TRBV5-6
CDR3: CASSLASYGYTF
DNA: TGTGCCAGCAGCTTGGCCAGCTATGGCTACACCTTC

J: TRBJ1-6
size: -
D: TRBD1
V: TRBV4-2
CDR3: CASSQDARDRANSPLHF
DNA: TGTGCCAGCAGCCAAGATGCCCGGGACAGGGCTAATTCACCCCTCCACTTT

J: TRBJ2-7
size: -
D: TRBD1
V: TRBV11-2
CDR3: CASSPRQGAREQYF
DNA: TGTGCCAGCAGCCCTAGACAGGGGGCGAGGGAGCAGTACTTC

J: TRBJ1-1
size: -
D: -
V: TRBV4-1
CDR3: CASSQEADRAEAFF
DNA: TGCGCCAGCAGCCAAGAGGCAGATCGGGCTGAAGCTTTCTTT

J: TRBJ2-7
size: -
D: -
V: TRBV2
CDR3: CASSQTSGEQYF
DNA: TGTGCCAGCAGCCAGACTTCGGGGGAGCAGTACTTC

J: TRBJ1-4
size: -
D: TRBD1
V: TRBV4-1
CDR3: CASRQGAGEKLFF
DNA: TGCGCCAGCAGACAGGGGGCTGGAGAAAAACTGTTTTTT

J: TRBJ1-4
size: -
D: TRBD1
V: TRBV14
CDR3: CASSQDIRGWGEKLFF
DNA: TGTGCCAGCAGCCAAGATATCAGGGGGTGGGGTGAAAAACTGTTTTTT

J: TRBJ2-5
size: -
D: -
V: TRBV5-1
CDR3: CASREGFQETQYF
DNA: TGCGCCAGCAGGGAGGGCTTCCAAGAGACCCAGTACTTC

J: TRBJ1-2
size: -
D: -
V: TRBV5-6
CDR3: CASSWWGATSNYGYTF
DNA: TGTGCCAGCAGCTGGTGGGGAGCTACTTCTAACTATGGCTACACCTTC

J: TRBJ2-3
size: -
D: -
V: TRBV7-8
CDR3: CASSKVDTTDTQYF
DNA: TGTGCCAGCAGCAAAGTGGACACCACAGATACGCAGTATTTT

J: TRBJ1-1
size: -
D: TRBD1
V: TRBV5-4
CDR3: CASSLAGQVSEAFF
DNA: TGTGCCAGCAGCTTGGCCGGACAGGTCTCTGAAGCTTTCTTT

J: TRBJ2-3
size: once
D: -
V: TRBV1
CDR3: CTSSQDSRLWRGGSSGTDTQYF
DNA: TGCACCAGCAGCCAAGATTCCCGTCTCTGGCGGGGGGGGAGTTCGGGCACAGATACGCAGTATTTT

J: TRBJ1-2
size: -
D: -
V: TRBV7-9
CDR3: CASSLETDYGYTF
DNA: TGTGCCAGCAGCTTAGAAACGGACTATGGCTACACCTTC

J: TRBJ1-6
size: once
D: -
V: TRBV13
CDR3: CASSFNGQNYNSPLHF
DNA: TGTGCCAGCAGCTTCAACGGACAAAACTATAATTCACCCCTCCACTTT

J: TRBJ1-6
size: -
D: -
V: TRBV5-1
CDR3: CASSLGQDNSPLHF
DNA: TGCGCCAGCAGCTTAGGTCAGGATAACTCACCCCTCCACTTT

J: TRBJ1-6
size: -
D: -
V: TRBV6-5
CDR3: CASSWDLGDNSPLHF
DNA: TGTGCCAGCAGTTGGGATCTCGGGGATAATTCACCCCTCCACTTT

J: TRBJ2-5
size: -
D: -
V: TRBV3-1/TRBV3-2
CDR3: CASSQGLVQETQYF
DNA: TGTGCCAGCAGCCAAGGTCTCGTCCAAGAGACCCAGTACTTC

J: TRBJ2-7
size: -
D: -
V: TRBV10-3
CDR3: CAISSLGYEQYF
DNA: TGTGCCATCAGTTCCCTAGGCTACGAGCAGTACTTC

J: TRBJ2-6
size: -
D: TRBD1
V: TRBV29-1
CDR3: CSVGVQGSGANVLTF
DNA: TGCAGCGTGGGGGTACAGGGGTCTGGGGCCAACGTCCTGACTTTC

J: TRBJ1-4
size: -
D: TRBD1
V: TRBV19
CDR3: CASSTRTGIVEKLFF
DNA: TGTGCCAGTAGTACACGGACAGGGATTGTTGAAAAACTGTTTTTT

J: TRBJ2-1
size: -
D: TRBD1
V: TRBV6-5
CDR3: CASSHRDRREEQFF
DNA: TGTGCCAGCAGCCACCGGGACAGACGCGAAGAGCAGTTCTTC

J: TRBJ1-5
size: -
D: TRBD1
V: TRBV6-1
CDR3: CASSGRWGTGIQPQHF
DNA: TGTGCCAGCAGTGGAAGGTGGGGGACAGGGATACAGCCCCAGCATTTT

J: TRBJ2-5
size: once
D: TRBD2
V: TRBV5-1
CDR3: CASRTGLAGGGETQYF
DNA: TGCGCCAGCAGAACGGGACTAGCGGGAGGAGGGGAGACCCAGTACTTC

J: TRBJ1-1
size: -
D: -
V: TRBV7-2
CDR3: CASSFPGWAEAFF
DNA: TGTGCCAGCAGCTTCCCCGGGTGGGCTGAAGCTTTCTTT

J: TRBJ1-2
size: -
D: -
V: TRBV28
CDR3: CASSPVNWGRGYTF
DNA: TGTGCCAGCAGTCCCGTGAATTGGGGCCGGGGCTACACCTTC

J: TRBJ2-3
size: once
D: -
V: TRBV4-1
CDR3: CASSYLGRVSTDTQYF
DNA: TGCGCCAGCAGCTATTTAGGCAGGGTCAGCACAGATACGCAGTATTTT

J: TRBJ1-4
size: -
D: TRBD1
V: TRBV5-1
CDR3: CASSPTGVIEKLFF
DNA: TGCGCCAGCAGCCCAACAGGGGTAATCGAAAAACTGTTTTTT

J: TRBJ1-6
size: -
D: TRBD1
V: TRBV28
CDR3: CASSPQDRARNSPLHF
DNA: TGTGCCAGCAGTCCTCAGGACAGGGCACGAAATTCACCCCTCCACTTT

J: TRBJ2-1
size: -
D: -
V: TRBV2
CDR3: CASSAPDREQFF
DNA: TGTGCCAGCAGTGCACCTGACAGGGAGCAGTTCTTC

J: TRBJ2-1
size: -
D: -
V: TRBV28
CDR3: CASQTTYNEQFF
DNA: TGTGCCAGCCAAACCACATACAATGAGCAGTTCTTC